This record concerns one TCR beta chain sequence. Its specificity is not known. Amplification used 60 Vbeta primers and 13 Jbeta primers. Using immunoSEQ multiplex PCR, the repertoire was profiled, and TCRdb retains in-frame clones only, with some absent. The table has some 160,000 clones, 70% to 90% seen once. Germline V gene lookup returns CDR1 SQVTM and CDR2 ANQGSEA. CDR3 length: 13 amino acids. Trimming stripped 3 bases from V and 6 bases from J, with 14 bases between. The entry originates in a study of cytomegalovirus exposure and HLA in healthy donors. Study-wide results and caveats: HLA alleles showed associations with about 17,000 TCR beta sequences in a later analysis, at a 0.05 false discovery rate. Overall, roughly 160 TCR beta chains were annotated as cytomegalovirus-associated.

The chain uses TRBV29-1 and TRBJ1-1; no definite D call. The clonotype comes from a woman aged 40 to 50 in good health and CMV-seropositive. The source material was PBMCs. The DNA of the CDR3 is TGCAGCGTTGAGAGGCGCGGTTGGTCTGAAGCTTTCTTT. Its translation: CSVERRGWSEAFF.